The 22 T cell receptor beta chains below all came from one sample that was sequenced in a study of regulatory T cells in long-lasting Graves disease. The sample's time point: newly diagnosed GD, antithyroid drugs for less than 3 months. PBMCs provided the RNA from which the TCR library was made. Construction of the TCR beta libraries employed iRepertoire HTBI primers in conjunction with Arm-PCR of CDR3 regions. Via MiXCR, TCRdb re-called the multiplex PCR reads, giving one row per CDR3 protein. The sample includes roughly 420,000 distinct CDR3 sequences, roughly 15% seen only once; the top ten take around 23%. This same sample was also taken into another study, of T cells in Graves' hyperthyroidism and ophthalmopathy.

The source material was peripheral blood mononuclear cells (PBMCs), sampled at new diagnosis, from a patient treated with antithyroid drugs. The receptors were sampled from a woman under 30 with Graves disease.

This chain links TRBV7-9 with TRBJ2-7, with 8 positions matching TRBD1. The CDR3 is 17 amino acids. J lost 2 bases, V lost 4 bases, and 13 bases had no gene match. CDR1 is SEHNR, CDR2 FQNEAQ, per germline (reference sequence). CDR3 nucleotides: TGTGCCAGCAGCTCCACCGCCGACAGGGGTCCAACCTACGAGCAGTACTTC. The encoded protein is CASSSTADRGPTYEQYF.

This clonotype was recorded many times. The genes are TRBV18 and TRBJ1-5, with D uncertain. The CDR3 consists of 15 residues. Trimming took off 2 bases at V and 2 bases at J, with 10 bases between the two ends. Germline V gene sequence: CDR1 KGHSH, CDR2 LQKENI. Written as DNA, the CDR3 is TGTGCCAGCTCACCAGGGAGGGAACGCAATCAGCCCCAGCATTTT. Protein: CASSPGRERNQPQHF.

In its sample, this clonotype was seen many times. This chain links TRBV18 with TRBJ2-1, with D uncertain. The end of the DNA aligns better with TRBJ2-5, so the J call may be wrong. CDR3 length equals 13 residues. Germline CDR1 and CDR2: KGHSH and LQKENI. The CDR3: CASSPSIQETQYF. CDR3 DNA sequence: TGTGCCAGCTCACCATCCATACAAGAGACCCAGTACTTC.

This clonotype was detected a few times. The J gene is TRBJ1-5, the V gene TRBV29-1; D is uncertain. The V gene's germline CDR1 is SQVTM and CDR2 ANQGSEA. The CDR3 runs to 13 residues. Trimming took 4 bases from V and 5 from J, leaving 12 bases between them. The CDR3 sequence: CSVVAGLDQPQHF. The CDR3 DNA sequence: TGCAGCGTTGTGGCGGGGTTAGATCAGCCCCAGCATTTT.

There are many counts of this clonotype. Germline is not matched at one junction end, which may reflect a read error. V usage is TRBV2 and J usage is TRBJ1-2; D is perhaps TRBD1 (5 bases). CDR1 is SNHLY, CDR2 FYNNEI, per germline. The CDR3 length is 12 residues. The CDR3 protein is CARSGGVYGYTF. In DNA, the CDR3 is TGTGCCAGGAGTGGGGGGGTCTATGGCTACACCTTC. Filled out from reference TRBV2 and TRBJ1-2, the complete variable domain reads EPEVTQTPSHQVTQMGQEVILRCVPISNHLYFYWYRQILGQKVEFLVSFYNNEISEKSEIFDDQFSVERPDGSNFTLKIRSTKLEDSAMYFCARSGGVYGYTFGSGTRLTVV.

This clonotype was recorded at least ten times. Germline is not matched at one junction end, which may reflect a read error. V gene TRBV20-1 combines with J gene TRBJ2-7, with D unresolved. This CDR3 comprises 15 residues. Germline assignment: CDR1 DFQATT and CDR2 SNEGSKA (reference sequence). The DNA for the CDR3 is TGCAGTGTTAGATACGACCTTAGGAGCTCCTACGAGCAGTACTTC. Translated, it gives CSVRYDLRSSYEQYF.

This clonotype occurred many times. CDR3 DNA sequence: TGCGCCAGCAGCCCGCGGGACAGGGTCTCCAATGAGCAGTTCTTC. Its translation is CASSPRDRVSNEQFF. This sequence joins TRBV5-1 and TRBJ2-1; 9 positions match TRBD1. V was clipped by 4 bases and J by 6 bases; unmatched bases: 8. Germline V gene lookup returns CDR1 SGHRS and CDR2 YFSETQ. The CDR3 has 15 amino acids.

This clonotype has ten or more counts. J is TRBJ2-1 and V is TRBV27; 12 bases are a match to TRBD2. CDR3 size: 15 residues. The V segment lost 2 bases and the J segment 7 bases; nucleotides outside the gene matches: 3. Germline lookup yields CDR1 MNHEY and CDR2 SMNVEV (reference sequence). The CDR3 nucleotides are TGTGCCAGCAGTTTAGTGACTAGCGGGAGAAATGAGCAGTTCTTC. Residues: CASSLVTSGRNEQFF.

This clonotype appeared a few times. CDR3 nucleotides: TGTGCCAGTAGTACAGCCGGGACTAGCGGGGGAAGCTCCTACGAGCAGTACTTC. Protein sequence: CASSTAGTSGGSSYEQYF. J is TRBJ2-7 and V is TRBV19; 14 bases fit TRBD2. The CDR3 runs 18 residues. Germline V gives CDR1 LNHDA, CDR2 SQIVND (reference sequence). V lost 4 bases and J lost 0; bases outside the gene matches: 8.

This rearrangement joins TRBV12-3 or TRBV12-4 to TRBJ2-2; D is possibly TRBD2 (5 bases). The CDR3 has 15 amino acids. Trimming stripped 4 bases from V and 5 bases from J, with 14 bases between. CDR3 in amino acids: CASSSTRRRTGELFF. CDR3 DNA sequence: TGTGCCAGCAGTTCCACTAGAAGAAGGACCGGGGAGCTGTTTTTT.

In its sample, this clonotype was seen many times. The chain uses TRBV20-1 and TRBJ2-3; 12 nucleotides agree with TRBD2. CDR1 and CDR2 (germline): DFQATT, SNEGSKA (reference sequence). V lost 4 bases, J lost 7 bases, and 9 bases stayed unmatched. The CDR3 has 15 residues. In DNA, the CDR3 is TGCAGTGCTATGGGACTAGCGGGCGACATGAATACGCAGTATTTT. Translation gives CSAMGLAGDMNTQYF.

CDR3 amino acids: CASSRGTSGRGNEQFF. CDR3 DNA: TGTGCCAGCAGCCGCGGGACTAGCGGGAGAGGGAATGAGCAGTTCTTC. The chain employs TRBV5-4 and TRBJ2-1; 14 bases are a match to TRBD2. Germline V CDR1 and CDR2: SGHNT, YYREEE (reference sequence). Germline trimming cut 4 bases from V and 7 bases from J; bases unmatched to any gene: 7. The CDR3 runs to 16 residues.

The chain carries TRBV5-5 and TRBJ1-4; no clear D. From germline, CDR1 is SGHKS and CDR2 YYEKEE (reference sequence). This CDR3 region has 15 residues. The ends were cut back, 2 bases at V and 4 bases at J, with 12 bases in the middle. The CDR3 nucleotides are TGTGCCAGCAGCTTCGGGGATAGGGATAATGAAAAACTGTTTTTT. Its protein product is CASSFGDRDNEKLFF.

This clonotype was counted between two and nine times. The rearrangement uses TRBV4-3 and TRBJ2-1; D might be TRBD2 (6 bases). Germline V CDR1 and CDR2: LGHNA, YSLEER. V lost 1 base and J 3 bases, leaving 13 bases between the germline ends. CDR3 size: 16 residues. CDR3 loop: CASSQGRVGGYNEQFF. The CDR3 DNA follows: TGCGCCAGCAGCCAAGGAAGGGTGGGGGGCTACAATGAGCAGTTCTTC.

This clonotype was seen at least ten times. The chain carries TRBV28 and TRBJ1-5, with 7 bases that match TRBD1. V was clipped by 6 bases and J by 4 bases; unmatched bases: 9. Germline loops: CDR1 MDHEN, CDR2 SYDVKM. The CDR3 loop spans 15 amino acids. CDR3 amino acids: CASRLSGGRNQPQHF. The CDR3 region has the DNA TGTGCCAGCAGACTATCAGGGGGTAGGAATCAGCCCCAGCATTTT.

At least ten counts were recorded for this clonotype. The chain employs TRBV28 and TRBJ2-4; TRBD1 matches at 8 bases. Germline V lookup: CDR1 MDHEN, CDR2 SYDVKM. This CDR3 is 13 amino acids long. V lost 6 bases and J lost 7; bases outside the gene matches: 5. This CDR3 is CASRRTGSNIQYF. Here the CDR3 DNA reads TGTGCCAGCAGAAGGACAGGGTCTAACATTCAGTACTTC. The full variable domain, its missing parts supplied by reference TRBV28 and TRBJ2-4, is DVKVTQSSRYLVKRTGEKVFLECVQDMDHENMFWYRQDPGLGLRLIYFSYDVKMKEKGDIPEGYSVSREKKERFSLILESASTNQTSMYLCASRRTGSNIQYFGAGTRLSVL.

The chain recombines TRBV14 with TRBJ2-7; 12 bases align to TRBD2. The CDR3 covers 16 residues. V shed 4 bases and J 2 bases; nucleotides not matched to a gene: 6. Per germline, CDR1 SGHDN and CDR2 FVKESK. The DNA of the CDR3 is TGTGCCAGCAGCCTTCGAGGACTAGCGGGGACCTACGAGCAGTACTTC. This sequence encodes CASSLRGLAGTYEQYF.

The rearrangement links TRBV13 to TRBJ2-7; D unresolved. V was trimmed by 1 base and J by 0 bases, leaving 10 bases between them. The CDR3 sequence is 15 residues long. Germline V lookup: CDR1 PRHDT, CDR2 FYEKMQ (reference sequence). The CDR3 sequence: CASSLEGFGSYEQYF. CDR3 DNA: TGTGCCAGCAGCTTAGAAGGATTCGGCTCCTACGAGCAGTACTTC.

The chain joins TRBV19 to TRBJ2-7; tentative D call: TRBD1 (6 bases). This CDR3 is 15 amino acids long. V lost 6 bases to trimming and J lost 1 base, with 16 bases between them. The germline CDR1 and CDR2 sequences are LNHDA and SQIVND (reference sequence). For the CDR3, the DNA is TGTGCCAGTAGAACAGGGCCCGGCGGGTCCTACGAGCAGTACTTC. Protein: CASRTGPGGSYEQYF.

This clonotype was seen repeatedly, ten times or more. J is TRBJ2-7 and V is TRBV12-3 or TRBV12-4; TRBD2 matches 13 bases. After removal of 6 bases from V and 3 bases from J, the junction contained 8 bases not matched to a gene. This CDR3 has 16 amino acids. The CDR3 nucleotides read TGTGCCAGCAGGTTGACTAGCGGGAGGTCCAACTACGAGCAGTACTTC. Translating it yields CASRLTSGRSNYEQYF.

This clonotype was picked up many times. This CDR3 reads CASSDGTVSYEQYF. CDR3 in DNA: TGTGCCAGCAGCGATGGGACAGTTTCCTACGAGCAGTACTTC. This sequence joins TRBV7-9 and TRBJ2-7; 7 bases map to TRBD1. Germline V lookup: CDR1 SEHNR, CDR2 FQNEAQ (reference sequence). There are 14 residues in the CDR3. The junction had 5 bases not matched to a gene; V was cut back by 5 bases and J by 1 base.

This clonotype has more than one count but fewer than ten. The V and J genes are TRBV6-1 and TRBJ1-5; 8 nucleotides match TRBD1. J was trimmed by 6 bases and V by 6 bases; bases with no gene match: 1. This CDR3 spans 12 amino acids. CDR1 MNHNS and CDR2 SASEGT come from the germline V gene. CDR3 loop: CASRTGVQPQHF. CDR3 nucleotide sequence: TGTGCCAGCAGGACAGGGGTTCAGCCCCAGCATTTT.